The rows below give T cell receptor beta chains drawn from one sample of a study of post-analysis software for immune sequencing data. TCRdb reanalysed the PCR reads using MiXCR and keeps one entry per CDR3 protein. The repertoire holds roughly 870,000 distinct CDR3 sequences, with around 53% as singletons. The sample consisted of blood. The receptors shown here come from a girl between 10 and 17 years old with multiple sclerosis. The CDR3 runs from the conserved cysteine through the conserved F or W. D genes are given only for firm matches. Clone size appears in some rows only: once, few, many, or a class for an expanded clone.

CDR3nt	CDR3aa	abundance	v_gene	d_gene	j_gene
TGTGCCAGCAGTTTAGACGCTAGCGGGGACGAGCAGTACTTC	CASSLDASGDEQYF	few	TRBV12-3/TRBV12-4	TRBD2	TRBJ2-7
TGCAGTGCGTTGCGGGGGGGGCCGGACAATGAGCAGTTCTTC	CSALRGGPDNEQFF	.	TRBV20-1	TRBD2	TRBJ2-1
TGCGCCGGCAGCCCCATTTTAAAAATCGGGACTAGCGGAGCCTACGAGCAGTACTTC	CAGSPILKIGTSGAYEQYF	.	TRBV4-1	TRBD2	TRBJ2-7
TGCACCAGCAGCCAAGAGTGTCGGACTAGCGGGATTGGGACCCAGTACTTC	CTSSQECRTSGIGTQYF	.	TRBV1	.	TRBJ2-5
TGTGCCAGCAGAACCGGGGGGTCCTCCTATGTTACGCAGTATTTT	CASRTGGSSYVTQYF	.	TRBV6-2/TRBV6-3	TRBD2	TRBJ2-3
TGCAGTGCCAGTGGGACTAGCGCGCAAGAGACCCAGTACTTC	CSASGTSAQETQYF	.	TRBV20-1	TRBD2	TRBJ2-5
TGCAGTGCGAGGACAGGGGGCCAGCGAGAGACCCAGTACTTC	CSARTGGQRETQYF	.	TRBV20-1	TRBD1	TRBJ2-5
TGTGCCAGCAGCTTATCCGAGGGGGCGGACTCACCCCTCCACTTT	CASSLSEGADSPLHF	.	TRBV7-9	TRBD1	TRBJ1-6
TGCAGTGCTAGAGTGGCCGACCCCACAGATACGCAGTATTTT	CSARVADPTDTQYF	.	TRBV20-1	.	TRBJ2-3
TGCGCCAGCAAATCGCATTTCGCTGGGGCCAACGTCCTGACTTTC	CASKSHFAGANVLTF	.	TRBV5-1	.	TRBJ2-6
TGTGCCAGCAGTTATTTAGCGGGGGGGAGCACAGATACGCAGTATTTT	CASSYLAGGSTDTQYF	few	TRBV6-6	TRBD2	TRBJ2-3
TGTGCCAGCAGCTTACTGGCTAACCAAGAGACCCAGTACTTC	CASSLLANQETQYF	.	TRBV7-2	.	TRBJ2-5
TGCAGTGCTTCGAGACCGACAGGATCCTACGAGCAGTACTTC	CSASRPTGSYEQYF	.	TRBV20-1	.	TRBJ2-7
TGTGCCAGCAGCCTGGGGGGCCGCAATGAGCAGTTCTTC	CASSLGGRNEQFF	.	TRBV7-7	.	TRBJ2-1
TGCAGTGTCCCCCGGGCGGGGGCGGTCTATGGCTACACCTTC	CSVPRAGAVYGYTF	few	TRBV20-1	.	TRBJ1-2
TGTGCCAGCAGTTTGGTCAGGGGGCCTTATGGCTACACCTTC	CASSLVRGPYGYTF	.	TRBV12-3/TRBV12-4	TRBD1	TRBJ1-2
TGTGCCAGCAGCTTAAGGCTAGCGCAGGTGAATGAGCAGTTCTTC	CASSLRLAQVNEQFF	few	TRBV7-3	.	TRBJ2-1